This TCR beta chain is drawn from a study of CD8+CD57+ T cells in acquired aplastic anemia. V gave up 2 bases and J gave up 4 bases, with 14 bases separating them. The CDR3 is made up of 14 amino acids. CDR1 and CDR2 from the germline V gene are DFQATT and SNEGSKA (reference sequence). Template material for TCR beta VDJ and CDR3 profiling consisted of genomic DNA. TCRdb re-derived calls from the reads in MiXCR, one entry per CDR3 protein. Of some 410,000 distinct CDR3 sequences listed, 65% to 75% are singletons. This clonotype occurred many times. The chain joins TRBV20-1 to TRBJ1-2; D call uncertain. The specimen was sorted CD4+, CD8+, or CD8+CD57+ T cells (not recorded which) from PBMCs. The sequence came from a human donor in good health, serving as a control. The chain's CDR3 is CSARMFQRLYGYTF. CDR3 nucleotides: TGCAGTGCTAGAATGTTTCAGAGACTCTATGGCTACACCTTC.